This T cell receptor beta chain was observed in a study of CD8+CD57+ T cells in acquired aplastic anemia (dated by TCRdb to the late 2010s). Concerning the study at large: DNA extracted from sorted CD4+ and CD8+ cells had a mean of about 3.3 ug, with a range of roughly 0.19 to 27.4 ug. CD8+CD57+ expansion was defined as frequency above the mean frequency observed in healthy subjects. The investigation overall reported the following: No significant difference in CD8+ Simpson's diversity was found between patients and healthy controls (P=0.060). Around 30 CD8+ CDR3 sequences were found in both patients and controls but appeared to be highly expressed in patients and within the immunodominant clones of the patients.

The CDR3 has 14 amino acids, counting both end residues. CDR1 SGDLS and CDR2 YYNGEE are derived from the germline V gene. Profiling of TCR beta VDJ combinations and CDR3 sequences used genomic DNA as the template. TCR repertoire sequencing was run on an Illumina HiSeq 2000. Per the original workflow: TRBV/TRBJ rearrangement plots, CDR3 size and DJ length profiles, and Simpson's diversity index were used to assess repertoires. The immunodominant clone was defined as the most abundant DNA sequence in deep sequencing data. CDR3 amino acid sequences were checked for sharing between subjects and were compared against published repertoires and the VDJdb database. TCRdb trimmed public reads at Q25 via fastp, called clones via MiXCR and kept in-frame beta chains. Each CDR3 protein appears once, grouped with its most common genes and DNA. The V and J calls and clone size come from TCRdb's table, not from the authors' own analysis. The sample profile shows approximately 250,000 distinct CDR3 sequences; 82% of them were found once. Together, the top ten hold 40% to 55% of the sample.

Expansion of CD8+CD57+ cells had been shown by flow cytometry in the patients chosen for sequencing. All patients had severe acquired aplastic anemia diagnosed by International Study of Aplastic Anemia and Agranulocytosis and Camitta criteria. Patients had received no therapy at the time of blood sampling. In this study, sorted CD4+ and CD8+ T cells from the blood of healthy subjects and of severe aplastic anemia patients had their TCR repertoires deep-sequenced. In the USA, patient enrollment took place under clinicaltrials.gov protocols 00001620, 01623167, 00001397, 00071045, 00081523 and 00961064. Ficoll-Paque density gradient centrifugation was used to isolate peripheral blood mononuclear cells. Before DNA extraction, CD4+ and CD8+ T cells were sorted by FACS or by magnetic beads. This clonotype was counted a single time. Its antigen is currently not known. Likely a read error: the CDR3 ends without its conserved phenylalanine or tryptophan. The limits of the CDR3 on the DNA are not certain, so only TCRdb's listed CDR3 is given.

The source is a human donor with aplastic anemia. This chain is built from TRBV9 and TRBJ2-1. Sequencing was done on a sample of sorted CD4+, CD8+, or CD8+CD57+ T cells (not recorded which) from PBMCs. Here the CDR3 is given as CASSLVAWGNEHFL.